These T cell receptor beta chains were read from a single sample in a study of blood T cell repertoires in COVID-19. TCRdb keeps only in-frame clones here, not all; method: immunoSEQ multiplex PCR. The sample comprises under 250,000 clones, around 81% of which are singletons, and 4.5% to 7% rests with the top ten. The sample comprised peripheral blood. The receptor source for this set is a woman in her sixties or seventies with acute or convalescent COVID-19. Each CDR3 is given with its conserved first and last residue. The D gene is left open where the match is weak. Size is omitted from some rows. Given values are once, few, many or a class for expanded clones.

-	TRBV5-4	-	15	TRBJ1-2	CASSLGLSNTYGYTF	TGTGCCAGCAGCTTGGGGCTCTCGAACACCTATGGCTACACCTTC
-	TRBV10-3	-	13	TRBJ2-5	CAISEMGRETQYF	TGTGCCATCAGTGAGATGGGGAGAGAGACCCAGTACTTC
TRBD2	TRBV7-9	-	15	TRBJ2-1	CASSPGSGRRDEQFF	TGTGCCAGCAGCCCGGGGAGCGGGAGAAGAGATGAGCAGTTCTTC
TRBD2	TRBV29-1	-	14	TRBJ2-7	CSVELAGGLYEQYF	TGCAGCGTAGAATTAGCGGGCGGTCTCTACGAGCAGTACTTC
-	TRBV29-1	-	13	TRBJ1-1	CSVGGRMNTEAFF	TGCAGCGTCGGGGGGCGGATGAACACTGAAGCTTTCTTT
TRBD2	TRBV11-2	-	17	TRBJ2-1	CASSLGSLAGGLNEQFF	TGTGCCAGCAGCTTAGGGTCCCTAGCGGGAGGCTTGAATGAGCAGTTCTTC
-	TRBV5-1	-	14	TRBJ2-3	CASSSQGSTDTQYF	TGCGCCAGCAGCTCCCAGGGGTCCACAGATACGCAGTATTTT
-	TRBV27	-	13	TRBJ1-2	CASRKREGDGYTF	TGTGCCAGCAGGAAGAGGGAGGGGGATGGCTACACCTTC
-	TRBV6-6	few	14	TRBJ1-1	CASITLGGNTEAFF	TGTGCCAGCATCACCTTAGGGGGGAACACTGAAGCTTTCTTT
TRBD1	TRBV5-4	-	14	TRBJ2-7	CASRERQGAFEQYF	TGTGCCAGCAGAGAACGACAGGGGGCATTTGAGCAGTACTTC
TRBD2	TRBV9	-	15	TRBJ2-1	CASSAGTSGMFEQFF	TGTGCCAGCAGCGCCGGGACTAGCGGGATGTTTGAGCAGTTCTTC
-	TRBV5-1	-	14	TRBJ2-2	CASSLTVNTGELFF	TGCGCCAGCAGCTTGACGGTGAACACCGGGGAGCTGTTTTTT
TRBD1	TRBV5-1	-	14	TRBJ1-1	CASTKGTGNTEAFF	TGCGCCAGCACAAAAGGGACAGGGAACACTGAAGCTTTCTTT
TRBD2	TRBV3-1/TRBV3-2	-	15	TRBJ2-1	CASSQGAGAHNEQFF	TGTGCCAGCAGCCAAGGAGCGGGAGCCCACAATGAGCAGTTCTTC
TRBD2	TRBV5-8	-	15	TRBJ2-1	CASRVGYSGTWEQFF	TGTGCCAGCAGGGTTGGCTATAGCGGGACTTGGGAGCAGTTCTTC
-	TRBV30	-	13	TRBJ1-1	CAWSPARNTEAFF	TGTGCCTGGAGCCCTGCGAGGAACACTGAAGCTTTCTTT
TRBD1	TRBV23-1	once	20	TRBJ1-5	CASSPRRTGPLGGSNQPQHF	TGCGCCAGCAGTCCCCGGAGGACAGGGCCTTTGGGGGGGAGCAATCAGCCCCAGCATTTT
-	TRBV28	-	14	TRBJ1-2	CASSLSGLGYGYTF	TGTGCCAGCAGTTTATCTGGTCTAGGCTATGGCTACACCTTC
TRBD2	TRBV28	-	15	TRBJ2-1	CASISGLAAYNEQFF	TGTGCCAGCATCTCGGGACTAGCGGCCTACAATGAGCAGTTCTTC
TRBD1	TRBV24-1	-	20	TRBJ2-1	CATSDLGGQGPPSSYNEQFF	TGTGCCACCAGTGATTTGGGGGGACAGGGTCCCCCGAGCTCCTACAATGAGCAGTTCTTC
-	TRBV28	-	13	TRBJ1-1	CASSPYGADGAFF	TGTGCCAGCAGTCCCTATGGTGCTGATGGAGCTTTCTTT
TRBD2	TRBV28	-	18	TRBJ2-2	CASSPTGLAGLNTGELFF	TGTGCCAGCAGTCCAACCGGACTAGCGGGACTTAACACCGGGGAGCTGTTTTTT
-	TRBV30	-	14	TRBJ1-2	CAWSVRRGVSGYTF	TGTGCCTGGAGTGTACGTCGGGGAGTTAGTGGCTACACCTTC
TRBD1	TRBV7-2	-	15	TRBJ2-7	CASSLSGTGIYEQYF	TGTGCCAGCAGCTTATCGGGGACAGGGATCTACGAGCAGTACTTC
-	TRBV3-1/TRBV3-2	-	14	TRBJ2-1	CASSEAGRNNEQFF	TGTGCCAGCAGTGAAGCGGGTCGGAACAATGAGCAGTTCTTC
-	TRBV3-1/TRBV3-2	-	16	TRBJ2-2	CASSQDLAVYTGELFF	TGTGCCAGCAGCCAAGATTTAGCAGTCTACACCGGGGAGCTGTTTTTT
-	TRBV3-1/TRBV3-2	-	13	TRBJ1-1	CASSPDSRTEAFF	TGTGCCAGCAGCCCGGACAGTCGCACTGAAGCTTTCTTT
TRBD2	TRBV7-6	-	16	TRBJ2-2	CASSSGLAGGTGELFF	TGTGCCAGCAGCTCCGGACTAGCGGGAGGGACCGGGGAGCTGTTTTTT
-	TRBV18	few	15	TRBJ1-1	CASSPLLSTNTEAFF	TGTGCCAGCTCACCTCTCCTAAGCACGAACACTGAAGCTTTCTTT
-	TRBV14	-	16	TRBJ1-1	CASSQGVPGGSTEAFF	TGTGCCAGCAGCCAAGGGGTTCCAGGCGGGAGTACTGAAGCTTTCTTT
-	TRBV2	-	13	TRBJ2-6	CASMRAGANVLTF	TGTGCCAGCATGAGGGCTGGGGCCAACGTCCTGACTTTC
TRBD2	TRBV5-6	-	15	TRBJ2-3	CASSTGLAGADTQYF	TGTGCCAGCAGCACCGGACTAGCGGGAGCAGATACGCAGTATTTT
TRBD2	TRBV30	-	13	TRBJ2-3	CAWGLADTDTQYF	TGTGCCTGGGGGCTAGCGGACACAGATACGCAGTATTTT
TRBD1	TRBV27	-	17	TRBJ1-2	CASSPRGGGASNYGYTF	TGTGCCAGCAGTCCTCGCGGAGGGGGCGCCTCTAACTATGGCTACACCTTC
TRBD1	TRBV19	-	13	TRBJ1-2	CASSIVTGDGYTF	TGTGCCAGTAGTATAGTAACAGGGGACGGCTACACCTTC
-	TRBV27	-	15	TRBJ2-2	CASSLGRMNTGELFF	TGTGCCAGCAGTTTAGGCAGGATGAACACCGGGGAGCTGTTTTTT
-	TRBV5-6	-	16	TRBJ2-3	CASSPPAGASTDTQYF	TGTGCCAGCAGCCCCCCTGCAGGGGCCTCGACAGATACGCAGTATTTT
-	TRBV19	-	13	TRBJ1-2	CASSPQANYGYTF	TGTGCCAGTAGTCCTCAGGCTAACTATGGCTACACCTTC
-	TRBV11-2	-	15	TRBJ2-7	CASSFSGLHAYEQYF	TGTGCCAGCAGCTTCTCCGGACTACACGCCTACGAGCAGTACTTC
-	TRBV3-1/TRBV3-2	once	16	TRBJ1-1	CASSHTMGGGAAEAFF	TGTGCCAGCAGCCATACCATGGGGGGAGGGGCGGCTGAAGCTTTCTTT
TRBD1	TRBV5-1	-	13	TRBJ2-7	CASSPDRAYEQYF	TGCGCCAGCAGCCCGGACAGGGCGTACGAGCAGTACTTC
TRBD1	TRBV18	once	14	TRBJ2-7	CASSPDRGTYEQYF	TGTGCCAGCTCACCGGACAGGGGTACCTACGAGCAGTACTTC
TRBD1	TRBV6-5	-	14	TRBJ1-4	CASTLTGQNEKLFF	TGTGCCAGCACCCTGACAGGGCAGAATGAAAAACTGTTTTTT
-	TRBV6-2/TRBV6-3	-	12	TRBJ2-3	CASSYGLDTQYF	TGTGCCAGCAGTTATGGGCTGGATACGCAGTATTTT
TRBD1	TRBV4-1	-	21	TRBJ2-7	CASSQDIIRDRGFRSSYEQYF	TGCGCCAGCAGCCAAGATATTATCCGGGACAGGGGTTTTAGAAGCTCCTACGAGCAGTACTTC
-	TRBV3-1/TRBV3-2	once	15	TRBJ1-2	CASSLTRGASGGYTF	TGTGCCAGCAGTCTAACCAGGGGCGCCTCAGGAGGCTACACCTTC
-	TRBV30	-	13	TRBJ1-5	CAWSGGQNQPQHF	TGTGCCTGGAGTGGGGGCCAGAATCAGCCCCAGCATTTT
TRBD2	TRBV10-1	-	19	TRBJ2-1	CASSESGLAGTSSYNEQFF	TGCGCCAGCAGTGAGTCCGGACTAGCGGGAACGAGCTCCTACAATGAGCAGTTCTTC
TRBD1	TRBV19	-	16	TRBJ1-3	CASSTTGTGNGNTIYF	TGTGCCAGTAGTACAACCGGGACAGGGAATGGAAACACCATATATTTT
TRBD1	TRBV28	-	14	TRBJ1-2	CAGNTGTGRYGYTF	TGTGCCGGCAATACCGGGACAGGGCGCTATGGCTACACCTTC
-	TRBV10-1	-	13	TRBJ1-3	CASSRDFGNTIYF	TGCGCCAGCAGCCGGGACTTCGGAAACACCATATATTTT
-	TRBV27	-	15	TRBJ2-7	CASSPGGLAIYEQYF	TGTGCCAGCAGTCCTGGGGGACTTGCTATCTACGAGCAGTACTTC
-	TRBV4-2	-	13	TRBJ2-1	CASSQSQGREQFF	TGTGCCAGCAGCCAATCTCAGGGGCGCGAGCAGTTCTTC
-	TRBV6-5	-	15	TRBJ1-4	CASSYSGGTGEKLFF	TGTGCCAGCAGTTACTCGGGGGGTACTGGTGAAAAACTGTTTTTT
TRBD2	TRBV11-2	-	16	TRBJ2-1	CASSLNGGSSYNEQFF	TGTGCCAGCAGCTTAAACGGCGGGAGCTCCTACAATGAGCAGTTCTTC
TRBD1	TRBV2	-	15	TRBJ2-2	CATNRDRDNTGELFF	TGTGCCACCAACAGGGACAGAGATAACACCGGGGAGCTGTTTTTT
TRBD1	TRBV28	few	12	TRBJ2-5	CASTYRGETQYF	TGTGCCAGCACATACAGGGGGGAGACCCAGTACTTC
-	TRBV19	-	15	TRBJ1-3	CASSTQTVSGNTIYF	TGTGCCAGTAGTACTCAGACAGTTTCTGGAAACACCATATATTTT
TRBD2	TRBV11-1	-	15	TRBJ2-1	CASSTGTSGHNEQFF	TGTGCCAGCAGCACCGGGACTAGCGGGCACAATGAGCAGTTCTTC